The 29 T cell receptor beta chains below come from one sample, sequenced in a study of blood T cell repertoires in COVID-19 (dated by TCRdb to 2020 to 2022). The library came from the immunoSEQ multiplex PCR assay. In its TCRdb copy, this immuneACCESS table keeps in-frame sequences only and misses some clones. Where compared with another copy, unresolved V genes explain less than half of these, and the others have no known cause. This sample has fewer than 350,000 clones in its table, and roughly nine tenths of those were observed once. In total, the top ten clones hold approximately 5% of the sample. The sample taken for sequencing was PBMCs or T cells enriched from blood (not recorded which). These receptor sequences come from a man between 60 and 70 years old who had recovered from COVID-19.

The V and J genes are TRBV19 and TRBJ2-7, with D tentatively TRBD1 (6 bases). V dropped 3 bases and J dropped 2 bases, with 17 bases sitting between them. The CDR3 is made up of 16 amino acids. Germline V CDR1 and CDR2: LNHDA, SQIVND (reference sequence). CDR3 nucleotide sequence: TGTGCCAGTAGTATGAAAGGATGGACAGTTCCCTACGAGCAGTACTTC. Translating gives CASSMKGWTVPYEQYF.

The J gene is TRBJ2-2, the V gene TRBV19, with D possibly matching TRBD1 (6 bases). Germline V gene sequence: CDR1 LNHDA, CDR2 SQIVND (reference sequence). Trimming removed 6 bases from V and 2 bases from J, with 13 bases in between. The CDR3 consists of 15 residues. In DNA form, the CDR3 reads TGTGCCAGTAGGACCGGGACAACTAACACCGGGGAGCTGTTTTTT. This sequence encodes CASRTGTTNTGELFF.

This clone was detected only a few times. The rearrangement joins TRBV27 to TRBJ1-1, with 9 nucleotides matching TRBD1. Germline CDR1 is MNHEY and CDR2 is SMNVEV (reference sequence). V trimming: 8 bases; J trimming: 11 bases; junction bases outside the gene matches: 9. This CDR3 has 12 residues. For the CDR3, the DNA is TGTGCCAGCGGATGGACAGGGGCCAAGGCTTTCTTT. This gives the protein CASGWTGAKAFF.

The V and J genes are TRBV21-1 and TRBJ2-4; the DNA was not used to check the table's D call, TRBD1. TRBV21-1 is listed as a pseudogene. There are 16 residues in the CDR3. CDR3 nucleotides: TGTGCCAGCCGAGCAGAAGGGGGATTGACCAAAAACATTCAGTACTTC. It encodes CASRAEGGLTKNIQYF.

The chain recombines TRBV5-1 with TRBJ2-7, with TRBD1 as a possible D gene (5 bases). The CDR3 consists of 16 residues. CDR1 is SGHRS and CDR2 is YFSETQ in the germline V gene. The V and J ends lost 0 bases and 0 bases respectively, with 13 bases between them. The CDR3 protein is CASSLGGLGRSYEQYF. Here the CDR3 DNA reads TGCGCCAGCAGCTTGGGCGGCCTGGGGCGCTCCTACGAGCAGTACTTC.

The chain is built from TRBV29-1 and TRBJ2-1; no definite D call. The CDR3 consists of 12 residues. V gave up 2 bases and J gave up 8 bases, with 10 bases separating them. CDR1 is SQVTM, CDR2 ANQGSEA, per germline. CDR3 sequence: CSVEIASDEQFF. DNA for the CDR3: TGCAGCGTTGAAATCGCCTCGGATGAGCAGTTCTTC.

The chain is built from TRBV19 and TRBJ2-2; 7 nucleotides match TRBD1. After removal of 5 bases from V and 2 bases from J, the junction contained 8 bases not matched to a gene. CDR1 and CDR2 from the germline V gene are LNHDA and SQIVND (reference sequence). The CDR3 totals 16 residues. The CDR3 bases are TGTGCCAGTAGTCGACAGGGTGATCTTAACACCGGGGAGCTGTTTTTT. Its translation: CASSRQGDLNTGELFF.

The rearrangement links TRBV28 to TRBJ1-2; TRBD1 aligns across 8 bases. The CDR3 has 15 residues. Germline V lookup: CDR1 MDHEN, CDR2 SYDVKM. The junction had 15 bases not matched to a gene; V was cut back by 7 bases and J by 8 bases. For the CDR3, the DNA is TGTGCCAGCATTAAGGCAGGGGGCGGTTCTCAGGGCTACACCTTC. This translates into CASIKAGGGSQGYTF.

The chain has TRBV28 and TRBJ1-1; TRBD1 agrees at 7 bases. J gave up 8 bases and V 6 bases, and 12 bases lay outside the gene matches. This CDR3 has 14 residues. The germline gives CDR1 MDHEN, CDR2 SYDVKM. The CDR3 protein is CASRRGQSFGEAFF. The CDR3 nucleotides read TGTGCCAGCAGGAGGGGACAGTCCTTCGGAGAAGCTTTCTTT.

This CDR3 is CASSFGQGGYEQYF. The DNA for the CDR3 is TGCGCCAGCAGCTTCGGGCAGGGAGGATACGAGCAGTACTTC. The chain links TRBV5-1 to TRBJ2-7; D may be TRBD2 (6 bases). This CDR3 has 14 amino acids. V was cut by 2 bases and J by 4 bases, with 13 bases left in between. The germline V gene encodes CDR1 SGHRS and CDR2 YFSETQ.

This rearrangement joins TRBV5-1 to TRBJ2-5; 9 bases map to TRBD2. The CDR3 contains 15 residues. In germline, CDR1 is SGHRS, CDR2 YFSETQ. Trimming at V came to 6 bases and at J to 5 bases, leaving 11 bases not matched to a gene. CDR3 amino acids: CASIRVAGVSETQYF. The CDR3 region has the DNA TGCGCCAGCATCCGAGTAGCGGGAGTTTCGGAGACCCAGTACTTC.

This sequence joins TRBV28 and TRBJ1-2; TRBD1 matches 11 bases. The CDR3 loop spans 14 amino acids. Germline lookup yields CDR1 MDHEN and CDR2 SYDVKM. The trim removed 7 bases at V and 5 bases at J, leaving 6 bases unmatched. As DNA, the CDR3 is TGTGCCAGCACCTGGACAGGGGGCGGGTATGGCTACACCTTC. This translates into CASTWTGGGYGYTF.

This chain uses TRBV7-2 with TRBJ1-2; TRBD1 aligns across 7 bases. Losses at the gene ends were 4 bases for V and 2 bases for J; bases not matched to a gene: 7. This CDR3 is 15 amino acids long. Per germline, CDR1 SGHTA and CDR2 FQGNSA. The CDR3 loop is CASSSQGGPNYGYTF. The CDR3 DNA reads TGTGCCAGCAGCTCCCAGGGGGGACCAAACTATGGCTACACCTTC.

The genes are TRBV9 and TRBJ2-1; the match to TRBD2 covers 15 bases. Germline values: CDR1 SGDLS, CDR2 YYNGEE. The trim removed 2 bases at V and 9 bases at J, leaving 3 bases unmatched. The CDR3 totals 15 residues. CDR3 nucleotides: TGTGCCAGCAGCGTCCCGGGACTAGCGGGAGGTGAGCAGTTCTTC. This translates into CASSVPGLAGGEQFF.

The CDR3 region is CASSLGQGKAFF. CDR3 nucleotides: TGCGCCAGCAGCTTGGGACAGGGAAAAGCTTTCTTT. The V gene is TRBV5-1, the J gene TRBJ1-1; 7 nucleotides align to TRBD1. J lost 9 bases, V lost 0 bases, and 2 bases had no gene match. The V gene's germline CDR1 is SGHRS and CDR2 YFSETQ. There are 12 residues in the CDR3.

The chain employs TRBV4-1 and TRBJ2-7; 11 positions agree with TRBD2. This CDR3 is 17 amino acids long. Germline CDR1 MGHRA, CDR2 YSYEKL. After removal of 1 base from V and 1 base from J, the junction contained 6 bases not matched to a gene. The CDR3 bases are TGCGCCAGCAGCCAAGTGCAGACTAGCGGGAAATCCTACGAGCAGTACTTC. Translating gives CASSQVQTSGKSYEQYF.

DNA of the CDR3: TGTGCCAGCAGGGAGCGTTACAGGGGAGATGAAAAACTGTTTTTT. Protein: CASRERYRGDEKLFF. The chain employs TRBV2 and TRBJ1-4, with 7 bases that match TRBD1. Per the germline V gene, CDR1 is SNHLY and CDR2 is FYNNEI. J lost 6 bases, V lost 6 bases, and 10 bases had no gene match. The CDR3 length is 15 residues.

This chain links TRBV18 with TRBJ1-3; D is possibly TRBD1 (5 bases). Germline V CDR1 and CDR2: KGHSH, LQKENI. The CDR3 has 15 amino acids. Trimming left V 4 bases short and J 2 bases short, with 12 bases between. The CDR3 DNA is TGTGCCAGCTCACTCGCATTGACAGCTGGAAACACCATATATTTT. It codes for CASSLALTAGNTIYF.

V usage is TRBV4-1 and J usage is TRBJ1-5; tentative D call: TRBD1 (6 bases). The CDR3 is 16 amino acids. V lost 3 bases and J 2 bases, leaving 14 bases between the germline ends. Germline V CDR1 and CDR2: MGHRA, YSYEKL. The DNA for the CDR3 is TGCGCCAGCAGCCACCCGGACAGTGCAGGCAATCAGCCCCAGCATTTT. It yields the protein CASSHPDSAGNQPQHF.

The V and J genes are TRBV24-1 and TRBJ1-5; 9 bases line up with TRBD1. This CDR3 comprises 16 residues. CDR1 and CDR2 from the germline V gene are KGHDR and SFDVKD. V was pared by 5 bases and J by 6 bases, with 10 bases of the junction left unmatched. CDR3 bases: TGTGCCACCAGTGCCGAGGGGACAGGGTACAGTCAGCCCCAGCATTTT. This codes for CATSAEGTGYSQPQHF.

This clone came up once. The J gene is TRBJ1-6, the V gene TRBV18, with D possibly TRBD1 on 5 matching bases. Germline CDR1 KGHSH, CDR2 LQKENI. This CDR3 contains 17 residues. Trimming took off 2 bases at V and 1 base at J, with 12 bases between the two ends. The DNA for the CDR3 is TGTGCCAGCTCACCATTGGAGGGGTGGTCCTATAATTCACCCCTCCACTTT. It yields the protein CASSPLEGWSYNSPLHF.

V usage is TRBV3-1 (or the pseudogene TRBV3-2) and J usage is TRBJ2-7; 13 bases fit TRBD2. V was clipped by 4 bases and J by 1 base; unmatched bases: 7. CDR1 and CDR2 (germline): LGHDT, YNNKEL (reference sequence). The CDR3 is 17 residues long. The CDR3 loop is CASSPWTSGSPSYEQYF. The CDR3 DNA reads TGTGCCAGCAGCCCATGGACTAGCGGGAGTCCGTCCTACGAGCAGTACTTC.

This chain joins TRBV19 and TRBJ2-3, with 7 positions matching TRBD2. Germline CDR1 and CDR2: LNHDA and SQIVND (reference sequence). The CDR3 spans 15 residues. After removal of 1 base from V and 3 bases from J, the junction contained 4 bases not matched to a gene. The CDR3 here is CASSIGGRLTDTQYF. In DNA, the CDR3 is TGTGCCAGTAGTATAGGCGGGAGATTGACAGATACGCAGTATTTT. Using reference TRBV19 and TRBJ2-3 for the parts outside the CDR3, the full variable domain is DGGITQSPKYLFRKEGQNVTLSCEQNLNHDAMYWYRQDPGQGLRLIYYSQIVNDFQKGDIAEGYSVSREKKESFPLTVTSAQKNPTAFYLCASSIGGRLTDTQYFGPGTRLTVL.

This chain uses TRBV7-3 with TRBJ2-2; D call uncertain. V was trimmed by 1 base and J by 4 bases, leaving 13 bases between them. CDR3 length: 16 amino acids. Germline values: CDR1 SGHTA, CDR2 FQGTGA. The CDR3 spells CASSLISGSGTGELFF. DNA of the CDR3: TGTGCCAGCAGCTTAATCTCCGGATCGGGCACCGGGGAGCTGTTTTTT.

The rearrangement links TRBV7-2 to TRBJ1-2, with 7 bases lining up with TRBD1. CDR1 and CDR2 from the germline V gene are SGHTA and FQGNSA. V dropped 5 bases and J dropped 7; count of bases not matched to a gene: 16. The length of the CDR3 is 16 residues. In DNA form, the CDR3 reads TGTGCCAGCAGCGTGAATACAGGGGTCTTTGGGGCTGGCTACACCTTC. This translates into CASSVNTGVFGAGYTF.

The J gene is TRBJ2-7, the V gene TRBV7-6; perhaps TRBD1 as D (5 bases). V was cut by 1 base and J by 3 bases, with 13 bases left in between. CDR1 is SGHVS, CDR2 FNYEAQ, per germline. The CDR3 is 15 residues long. In DNA, the CDR3 is TGTGCCAGCAGCTTAGTTGGGGCCTCCGACTACGAGCAGTACTTC. It encodes CASSLVGASDYEQYF. Filled out from reference TRBV7-6 and TRBJ2-7, the complete variable domain reads GAGVSQSPRYKVTKRGQDVALRCDPISGHVSLYWYRQALGQGPEFLTYFNYEAQQDKSGLPNDRFSAERPEGSISTLTIQRTEQRDSAMYRCASSLVGASDYEQYFGPGTRLTVT.

In its sample, this clone was seen a few times. The CDR3 DNA reads as TGTGCCAGTAGTCGGACTAGCGGGATCTCCTACGAGCAGTACTTC. Residues: CASSRTSGISYEQYF. V and J are TRBV19 and TRBJ2-7, with 12 bases identical to TRBD2. This CDR3 region has 15 residues. Per the germline V gene, CDR1 is LNHDA and CDR2 is SQIVND (reference sequence). Unmatched junction bases numbered 2, after V lost 5 bases and J lost 0 bases.

The genes are TRBV29-1 and TRBJ1-1, with 10 bases fitting TRBD1. Germline-derived CDR1 and CDR2 are SQVTM and ANQGSEA. After removal of 3 bases from V and 5 bases from J, the junction contained 6 bases not matched to a gene. The CDR3 consists of 14 residues. This CDR3 reads CSVDRQGAPTEAFF. The CDR3 DNA follows: TGCAGCGTTGATCGACAGGGGGCACCGACTGAAGCTTTCTTT.

The rearrangement uses TRBV5-8 and TRBJ2-7; the D gene is possibly TRBD1 (8 bases). The V end lost 7 bases, the J end lost 1 base, and 21 bases lay between the germline ends. CDR1 and CDR2 (germline): SGHTS, YDEGEE. This CDR3 comprises 16 residues. CDR3 protein: CASGPGQGGISYEQYF. DNA for the CDR3: TGTGCCAGCGGTCCCGGACAGGGAGGGATTTCCTACGAGCAGTACTTC. The whole variable domain, filled in from reference TRBV5-8 and TRBJ2-7, reads EAGVTQSPTHLIKTRGQQATLRCSPISGHTSVYWYQQALGLGLQFLLWYDEGEERNRGNFPPRFSGRQFPNYSSELNVNALELEDSALYLCASGPGQGGISYEQYFGPGTRLTVT.